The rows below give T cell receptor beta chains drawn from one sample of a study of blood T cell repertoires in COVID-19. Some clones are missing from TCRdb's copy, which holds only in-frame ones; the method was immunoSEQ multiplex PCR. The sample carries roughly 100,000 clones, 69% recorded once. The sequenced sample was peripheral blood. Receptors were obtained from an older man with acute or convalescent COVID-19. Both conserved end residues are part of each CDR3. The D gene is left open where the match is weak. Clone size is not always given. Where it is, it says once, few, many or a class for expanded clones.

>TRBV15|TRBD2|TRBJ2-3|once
TGTGCCACTACCTCCGGGACTAGCGACACAGATACGCAGTATTTT
CATTSGTSDTDTQYF
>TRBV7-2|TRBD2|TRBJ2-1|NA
TGTGCCAGCAGCTTAACTGGACTAGCGGGAGATGAGCAGTTCTTC
CASSLTGLAGDEQFF
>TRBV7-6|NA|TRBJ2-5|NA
TGTGCCAGCAGTCGAGATATCCAAGAGACCCAGTACTTC
CASSRDIQETQYF
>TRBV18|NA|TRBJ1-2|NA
TGTGCCAGCTCACCTGACAGTAACTATGGCTACACCTTC
CASSPDSNYGYTF
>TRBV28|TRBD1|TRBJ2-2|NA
TGTGCCAGCAGGGTAGACAGGGCGAACACCGGGGAGCTGTTTTTT
CASRVDRANTGELFF
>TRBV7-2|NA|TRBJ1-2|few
TGTGCCAGCAGCCCGTCCAATCACGAGGGTGGCTACACCTTC
CASSPSNHEGGYTF
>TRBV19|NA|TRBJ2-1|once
TGTGCCAGTAGTTTTACAGCGGAGGAACCCTGGCAGTTCTTC
CASSFTAEEPWQFF
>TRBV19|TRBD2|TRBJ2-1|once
TGTGCCAGTACGCTGACTAGCGAAGGGAAGTACAATGAGCAGTTCTTC
CASTLTSEGKYNEQFF
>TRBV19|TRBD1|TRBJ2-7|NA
TGTGCCAGCAGTCCCGGGACAGGGGATTACGAGCAGTACTTC
CASSPGTGDYEQYF
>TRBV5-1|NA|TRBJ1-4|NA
TGCGCCACCGCTATTGGGACTGCAACTAATGAAAAACTGTTTTTT
CATAIGTATNEKLFF
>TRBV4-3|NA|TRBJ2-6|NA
TGCGCCAGCAGCCAGTACAGGGTAGCCAACGTCCTGACTTTC
CASSQYRVANVLTF